The next 3 T cell receptor beta chains were all read from a single sample in a study of CD8 T cells in acute hepatitis C reinfection. TCRdb keeps only in-frame clones here, not all; method: immunoSEQ multiplex PCR. The sample has about 38,000 clones; 87% are singletons. The time point: naive CD8 control sorted from an acute-time-point sample. The source material was naive CD8+ T cells from PBMCs. The source of these receptors is a man younger than 40 with chronic hepatitis C.

The chain joins TRBV4-1 to TRBJ2-5, with D perhaps assigned TRBD1 or TRBD2 (6 bases each). Germline V gives CDR1 MGHRA, CDR2 YSYEKL. V lost 0 bases and J 5 bases, leaving 13 bases between the germline ends. CDR3 size: 15 residues. The DNA of the CDR3 is TGCGCCAGCAGCCAAGATTCGGGGGCTGGGGAGACCCAGTACTTC. Its translation is CASSQDSGAGETQYF.

The chain recombines TRBV11-2 with TRBJ2-3, with a possible D match to TRBD1 (5 bases). V was pared by 2 bases and J by 4 bases, with 16 bases between. Per the germline V gene, CDR1 is SGHAT and CDR2 is FQNNGV. The length of the CDR3 is 16 residues. The DNA for the CDR3 is TGTGCCAGCAGCTTAATGGTAGCTGGGGCGGCAGATACGCAGTATTTT. It yields the protein CASSLMVAGAADTQYF. Based on the CDR3 plus reference TRBV11-2 and TRBJ2-3, the full variable domain is EAGVAQSPRYKIIEKRQSVAFWCNPISGHATLYWYQQILGQGPKLLIQFQNNGVVDDSQLPKDRFSAERLKGVDSTLKIQPAKLEDSAVYLCASSLMVAGAADTQYFGPGTRLTVL.

The chain joins TRBV6-1 to TRBJ1-2; TRBD1 is a possible D gene (5 bases). Trimming stripped 4 bases from V and 3 bases from J, with 24 bases between. There are 18 residues in the CDR3. Per germline, CDR1 MNHNS and CDR2 SASEGT. The CDR3 DNA sequence: TGTGCCAGCAGTGCTGGGTACGTAGGGGAACCATTCGACTATGGCTACACCTTC. This gives the protein CASSAGYVGEPFDYGYTF.